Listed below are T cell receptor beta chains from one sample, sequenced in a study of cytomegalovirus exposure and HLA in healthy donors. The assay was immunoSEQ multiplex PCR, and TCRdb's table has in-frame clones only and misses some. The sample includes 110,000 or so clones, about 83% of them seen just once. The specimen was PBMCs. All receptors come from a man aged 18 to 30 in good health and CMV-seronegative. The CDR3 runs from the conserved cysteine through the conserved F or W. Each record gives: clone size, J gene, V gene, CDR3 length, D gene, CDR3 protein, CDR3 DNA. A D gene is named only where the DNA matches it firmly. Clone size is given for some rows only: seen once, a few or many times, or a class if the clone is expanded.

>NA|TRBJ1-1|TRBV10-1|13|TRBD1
CASSGPTGDEAFF
TGCGCCAGCAGTGGACCCACAGGGGATGAAGCTTTCTTT
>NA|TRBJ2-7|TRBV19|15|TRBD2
CASSIGGRFSYEQYF
TGTGCCAGTAGTATTGGCGGGAGGTTCTCCTACGAGCAGTACTTC
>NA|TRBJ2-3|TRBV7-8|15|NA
CASSHRVEGTDTQYF
TGTGCCAGCAGCCACAGGGTAGAGGGCACAGATACGCAGTATTTT
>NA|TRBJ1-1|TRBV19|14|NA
CASSIAFRDTEAFF
TGTGCCAGTAGTATAGCATTCCGGGACACTGAAGCTTTCTTT
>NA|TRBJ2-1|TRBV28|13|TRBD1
CASTIQGNNEQFF
TGTGCCAGCACCATACAGGGGAACAATGAGCAGTTCTTC
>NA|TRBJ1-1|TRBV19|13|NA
CASSSTGNTEAFF
TGTGCCAGTAGCTCGACAGGGAACACTGAAGCTTTCTTT
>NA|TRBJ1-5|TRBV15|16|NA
CATSRDQGARNQPQHF
TGTGCCACCAGCAGAGATCAAGGGGCACGCAATCAGCCCCAGCATTTT
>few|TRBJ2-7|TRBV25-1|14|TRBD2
CASAMRGSSYEQYF
TGTGCCAGCGCCATGCGGGGGAGCTCCTACGAGCAGTACTTC
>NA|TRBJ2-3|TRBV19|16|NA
CASSPTKFLSTDTQYF
TGTGCCAGTAGCCCCACAAAATTCCTCAGCACAGATACGCAGTATTTT
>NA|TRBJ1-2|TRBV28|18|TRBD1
CASSHHPGQGFTNYGYTF
TGTGCCAGCAGCCACCACCCGGGACAGGGTTTTACTAACTATGGCTACACCTTC
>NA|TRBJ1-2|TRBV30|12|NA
CAWPQGNHGYTF
TGTGCCTGGCCTCAGGGAAACCATGGCTACACCTTC
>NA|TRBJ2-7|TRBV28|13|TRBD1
CASRPTGGYEQYF
TGTGCCAGCAGACCGACAGGGGGCTACGAGCAGTACTTC
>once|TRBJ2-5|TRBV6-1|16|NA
CASSEALPGVQETQYF
TGTGCCAGCAGTGAAGCGCTACCGGGAGTCCAAGAGACCCAGTACTTC
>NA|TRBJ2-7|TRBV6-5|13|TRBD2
CASSYPLAGEQYF
TGTGCCAGCAGTTACCCCCTAGCGGGGGAGCAGTACTTC
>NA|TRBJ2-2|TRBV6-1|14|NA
CASSDVLGGGELFF
TGTGCCAGCAGTGATGTCTTGGGAGGCGGGGAGCTGTTTTTT
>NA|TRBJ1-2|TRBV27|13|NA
CASSLSEVGGYTF
TGTGCCAGCAGTTTATCGGAGGTAGGGGGCTACACCTTC
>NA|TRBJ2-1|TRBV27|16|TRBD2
CASSHHLAGQRNEQFF
TGTGCCAGCAGTCACCATCTAGCGGGTCAAAGAAATGAGCAGTTCTTC
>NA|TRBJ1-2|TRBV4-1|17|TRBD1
CASSYDGRLDRGHGYTF
TGCGCCAGCAGCTACGATGGAAGGCTCGACAGGGGGCATGGCTACACCTTC
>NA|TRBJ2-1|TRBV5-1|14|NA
CASSLRLEVHEQFF
TGCGCCAGCAGCTTGAGGCTAGAAGTTCATGAGCAGTTCTTC
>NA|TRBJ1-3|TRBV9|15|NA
CASSVGVGGGNTIYF
TGTGCCAGCAGCGTAGGGGTGGGGGGTGGAAACACCATATATTTT
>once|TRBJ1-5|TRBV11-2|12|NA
CASSSGVQPQHF
TGTGCCAGCAGCTCGGGGGTTCAGCCCCAGCATTTT
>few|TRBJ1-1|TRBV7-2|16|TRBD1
CASSHQGPGGYTEAFF
TGCGCCAGCAGCCACCAAGGGCCAGGGGGGTACACTGAAGCTTTCTTT
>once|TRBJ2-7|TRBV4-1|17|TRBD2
CASSQEWPGGSSYEQYF
TGCGCCAGCAGCCAAGAGTGGCCTGGCGGGAGCTCCTACGAGCAGTACTTC
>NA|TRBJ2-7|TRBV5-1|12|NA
CASSVPAYEQYF
TGCGCCAGCAGCGTCCCAGCCTACGAGCAGTACTTC
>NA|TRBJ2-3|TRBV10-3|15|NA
CAIRADPGGTDTQYF
TGTGCCATCAGAGCGGACCCGGGGGGCACAGATACGCAGTATTTT
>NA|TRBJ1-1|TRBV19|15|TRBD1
CASTAGTGLSTEAFF
TGTGCCAGTACCGCCGGGACAGGGCTGTCCACTGAAGCTTTCTTT
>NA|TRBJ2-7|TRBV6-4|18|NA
CASCSTGGLAGELDEQYF
TGTGCCAGCTGTTCGACAGGGGGCTTAGCGGGAGAACTAGACGAGCAGTACTTC
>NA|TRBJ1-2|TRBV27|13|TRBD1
CASSPQGGYGYTF
TGTGCCAGCAGTCCACAGGGGGGGTATGGCTACACCTTC
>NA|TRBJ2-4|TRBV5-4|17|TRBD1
CASSLGPPGQGRNIQYF
TGTGCCAGCAGCTTGGGGCCCCCGGGACAGGGAAGGAACATTCAGTACTTC
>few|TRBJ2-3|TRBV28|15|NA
CASSGLAASTDTQYF
TGTGCCAGCAGTGGTTTAGCGGCTAGCACAGATACGCAGTATTTT
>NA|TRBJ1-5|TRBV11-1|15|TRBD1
CASSPRTGPNQPQHF
TGTGCCAGCAGCCCTCGGACAGGGCCTAATCAGCCCCAGCATTTT
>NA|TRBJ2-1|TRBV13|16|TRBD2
CASSGGVAGGHNEQFF
TGTGCCAGCAGCGGTGGGGTAGCGGGCGGGCACAATGAGCAGTTCTTC
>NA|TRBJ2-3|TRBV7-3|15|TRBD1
CASSRSGQGTDTQYF
TGTGCCAGCAGCCGAAGTGGACAGGGTACAGATACGCAGTATTTT
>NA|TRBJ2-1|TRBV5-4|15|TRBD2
CASSPVGREGNEQFF
TGTGCCAGCAGCCCCGTTGGGCGGGAGGGGAATGAGCAGTTCTTC
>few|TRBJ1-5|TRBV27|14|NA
CASSWGQGHNSQHF
TGTGCCAGCAGTTGGGGGCAAGGGCATAACTCCCAGCATTTT
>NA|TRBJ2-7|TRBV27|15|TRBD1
CASSLPGQGADEQYF
TGTGCCAGCAGTTTACCGGGACAGGGGGCTGACGAGCAGTACTTC
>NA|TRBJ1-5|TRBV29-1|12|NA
CSVRDYNQPQHF
TGCAGCGTTCGGGATTACAATCAGCCCCAGCATTTT
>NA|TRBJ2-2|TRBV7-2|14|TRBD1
CASSDRVVTGELFF
TGTGCCAGCAGCGACAGGGTAGTCACCGGGGAGCTGTTTTTT
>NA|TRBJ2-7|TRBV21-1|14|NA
CASSPAGETYEQYF
TGTGCCAGCAGCCCCGCTGGGGAGACCTACGAGCAGTACTTC
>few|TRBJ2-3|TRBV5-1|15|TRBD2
CASASGRADADTQYF
TGCGCCAGCGCTAGCGGGAGGGCCGACGCAGATACGCAGTATTTT
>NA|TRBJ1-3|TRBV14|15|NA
CASSPQRTSGNTIYF
TGTGCCAGCAGCCCCCAACGGACTTCTGGAAACACCATATACTTT
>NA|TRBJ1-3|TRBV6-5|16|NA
CASSYGLQDSGNTIYF
TGTGCCAGCAGTTACGGACTCCAGGACTCTGGAAACACCATATATTTT
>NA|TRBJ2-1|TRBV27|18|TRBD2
CASSSRPGLAEAPNEQFF
TGTGCCAGCAGTTCCAGACCAGGACTAGCGGAGGCACCTAATGAGCAGTTCTTC
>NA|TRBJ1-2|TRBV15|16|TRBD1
CATSRETPGTGEGYTF
TGTGCCACCAGCAGAGAAACCCCCGGGACAGGGGAGGGCTACACCTTC
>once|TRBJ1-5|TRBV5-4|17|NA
CASSLGGGSVSNQPQHF
TGTGCCAGCAGCTTGGGGGGAGGGTCGGTATCCAATCAGCCCCAGCATTTT
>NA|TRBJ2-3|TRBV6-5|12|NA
CASSYNTDTQYF
TGTGCCAGCAGTTATAACACAGATACGCAGTATTTT